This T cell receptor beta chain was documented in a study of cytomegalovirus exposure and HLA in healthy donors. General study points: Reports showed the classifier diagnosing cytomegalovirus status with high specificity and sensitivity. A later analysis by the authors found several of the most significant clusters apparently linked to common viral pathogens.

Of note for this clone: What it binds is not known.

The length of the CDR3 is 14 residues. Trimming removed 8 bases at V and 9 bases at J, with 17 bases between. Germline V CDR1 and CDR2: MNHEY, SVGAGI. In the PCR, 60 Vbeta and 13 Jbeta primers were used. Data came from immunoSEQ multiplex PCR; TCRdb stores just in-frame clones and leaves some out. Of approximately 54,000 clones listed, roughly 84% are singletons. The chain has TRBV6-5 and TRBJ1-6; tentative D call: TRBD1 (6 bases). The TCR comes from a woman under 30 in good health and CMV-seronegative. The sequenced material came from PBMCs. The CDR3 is CASVSRQGSSPLHF. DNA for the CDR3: TGTGCCAGCGTCTCACGGCAGGGGAGTTCACCCCTCCACTTT.